This passage covers 3 T cell receptor beta chains from one sample sequenced in a study of PD-1 blockade in classical Hodgkin lymphoma. Some clones are missing from TCRdb's copy, which holds only in-frame ones; the method was immunoSEQ multiplex PCR. The sample records around 19,000 clones, more than 75% being singletons. Regarding time point: cycle 4 day 1 (C4D1), after more than 5 weeks of nivolumab. Each of the patients experienced relapse following autologous stem cell transplantation, and their brentuximab vedotin exposure differed. This specimen was peripheral blood mononuclear cells (PBMCs), taken before the fourth cycle of nivolumab. These receptor sequences come from a human donor with classical Hodgkin lymphoma.

This clone has only one observation. This rearrangement joins TRBV21-1 to TRBJ2-5; the table's TRBD1 call for D was not verified on the DNA. TRBV21-1 corresponds to a pseudogene. This CDR3 region has 15 residues. The CDR3 bases are TGTGCCAGCAGCACCCGACCACCCAGGGGGGAGACCCAGTACTTC. Protein: CASSTRPPRGETQYF.

V is TRBV28 and J is TRBJ2-5; a weak D match, TRBD2 (5 bases). V was pared by 4 bases and J by 3 bases, with 9 bases between. CDR3 size: 13 residues. Germline assignment: CDR1 MDHEN and CDR2 SYDVKM. The CDR3 sequence is CASSSGLKETQYF. CDR3 sequence (DNA): TGTGCCAGCAGTTCTGGACTTAAAGAGACCCAGTACTTC.

The chain joins TRBV4-1 to TRBJ2-5; 12 bases fit TRBD2. From germline, CDR1 is MGHRA and CDR2 YSYEKL. CDR3 length equals 17 residues. V dropped 4 bases and J dropped 5; count of bases not matched to a gene: 11. This chain's CDR3 is CASSLSGTSGRGETQYF. For the CDR3, the DNA is TGCGCCAGCAGCCTCTCCGGGACTAGCGGGCGAGGGGAGACCCAGTACTTC.